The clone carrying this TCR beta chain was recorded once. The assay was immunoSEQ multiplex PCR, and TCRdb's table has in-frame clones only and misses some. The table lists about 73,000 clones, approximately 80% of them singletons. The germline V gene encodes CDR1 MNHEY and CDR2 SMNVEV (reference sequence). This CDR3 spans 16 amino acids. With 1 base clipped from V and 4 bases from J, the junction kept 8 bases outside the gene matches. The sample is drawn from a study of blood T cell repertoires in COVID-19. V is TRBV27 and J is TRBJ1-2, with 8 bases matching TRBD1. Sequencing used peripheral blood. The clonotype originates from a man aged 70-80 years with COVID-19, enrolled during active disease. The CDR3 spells CASSLFAGTGSYGYTF. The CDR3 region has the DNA TGTGCCAGCAGTTTATTCGCCGGGACAGGATCCTATGGCTACACCTTC.